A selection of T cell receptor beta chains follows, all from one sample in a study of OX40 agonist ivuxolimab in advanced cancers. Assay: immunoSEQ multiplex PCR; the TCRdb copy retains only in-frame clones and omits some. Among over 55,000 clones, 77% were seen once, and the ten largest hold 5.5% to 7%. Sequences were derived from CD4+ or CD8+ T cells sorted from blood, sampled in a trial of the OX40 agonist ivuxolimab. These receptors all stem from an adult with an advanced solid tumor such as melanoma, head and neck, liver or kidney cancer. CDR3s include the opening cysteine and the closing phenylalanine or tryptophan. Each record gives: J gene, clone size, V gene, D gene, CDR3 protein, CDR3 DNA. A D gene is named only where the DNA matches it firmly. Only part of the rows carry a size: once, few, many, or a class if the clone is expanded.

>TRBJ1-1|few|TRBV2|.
CASSVQGNTEAFF
TGTGCCAGCAGCGTACAGGGAAACACTGAAGCTTTCTTT
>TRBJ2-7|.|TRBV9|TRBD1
CASSGGSGTGGFSYEQYF
TGTGCCAGCAGCGGTGGGTCCGGGACAGGGGGCTTTTCCTACGAGCAGTACTTC
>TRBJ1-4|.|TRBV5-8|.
CASSFIPGGPLVNEKLFF
TGTGCCAGCAGCTTTATCCCCGGGGGACCCCTCGTTAATGAAAAACTGTTTTTT
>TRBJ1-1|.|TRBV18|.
CASAPSLAGDKGAFF
TGTGCCAGCGCTCCCAGTCTTGCAGGGGATAAAGGGGCTTTCTTT
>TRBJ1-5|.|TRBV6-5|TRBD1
CASSSRSPQGAFWNF
TGTGCCAGCAGTTCTCGTTCCCCTCAGGGGGCATTCTGGAATTTT
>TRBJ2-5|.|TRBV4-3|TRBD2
CASSQDPAGGQETQYF
TGCGCCAGCAGCCAAGATCCGGCGGGGGGGCAAGAGACCCAGTACTTC
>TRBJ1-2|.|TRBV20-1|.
CSAVGLNGYTF
TGCAGTGCTGTTGGACTTAACGGCTACACCTTC
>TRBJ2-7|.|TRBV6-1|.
CASSESSFGYSSYEQYF
TGTGCCAGCAGTGAATCTTCTTTCGGGTACAGCTCCTACGAGCAGTACTTC
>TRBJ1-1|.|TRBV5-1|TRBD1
CASSFAQGARNTEAFF
TGCGCCAGCAGCTTCGCACAGGGGGCGCGGAACACTGAAGCTTTCTTT
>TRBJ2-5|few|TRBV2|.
CASNTRGQETQYF
TGTGCCAGCAACACAAGGGGGCAAGAGACCCAGTACTTC
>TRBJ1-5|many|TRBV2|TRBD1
CASSQQGEDQPQHF
TGTGCCAGCAGTCAACAGGGGGAAGATCAGCCCCAGCATTTT
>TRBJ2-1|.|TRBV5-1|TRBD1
CASRAGTGAYNEQFF
TGCGCCAGCAGAGCCGGGACAGGGGCCTACAATGAGCAGTTCTTC
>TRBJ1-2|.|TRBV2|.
CASSKDSRYGYTF
TGTGCCAGCAGTAAGGACAGTCGCTATGGCTACACCTTC
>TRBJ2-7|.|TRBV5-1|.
CASSLSGGRRYEQYF
TGCGCCAGCAGCTTGTCCGGGGGGCGCAGGTACGAGCAGTACTTC
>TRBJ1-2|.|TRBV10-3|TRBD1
CAISPGQVYGYTF
TGTGCCATCAGTCCTGGACAGGTTTATGGCTACACCTTC
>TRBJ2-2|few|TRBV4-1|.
CASSQDTIFSGTGELFF
TGCGCCAGCAGCCAAGATACCATCTTCTCAGGTACCGGGGAGCTGTTTTTT
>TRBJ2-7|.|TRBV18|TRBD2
CASSSGLAGVYNEQYF
TGTGCCAGCTCCTCCGGGCTAGCGGGAGTCTACAACGAGCAGTACTTC
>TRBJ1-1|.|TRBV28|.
CASITGSREAFF
TGTGCCAGCATCACCGGGAGTCGAGAAGCTTTCTTT
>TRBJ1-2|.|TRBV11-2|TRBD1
CASSFPGQAANYGYTF
TGTGCCAGCAGCTTCCCCGGACAGGCGGCGAACTATGGCTACACCTTC
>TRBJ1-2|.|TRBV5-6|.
CASSLFGRGGNYGYTF
TGTGCCAGCAGCTTGTTCGGTAGGGGCGGTAACTATGGCTACACCTTC
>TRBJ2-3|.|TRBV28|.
CASSPLVTADTQYF
TGTGCCAGCAGTCCCCTGGTAACAGCAGATACGCAGTATTTT
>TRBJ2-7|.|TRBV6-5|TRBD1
CASSKDRAREQYF
TGTGCCAGCAGTAAGGACAGGGCGCGCGAGCAGTACTTC
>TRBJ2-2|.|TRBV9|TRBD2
CASSVGDSGRAEYTGELFF
TGTGCCAGCAGCGTAGGAGATAGCGGGAGGGCCGAATACACCGGGGAGCTGTTTTTT
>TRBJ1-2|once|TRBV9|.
CASSVVGQGNYGYTF
TGTGCCAGCAGCGTAGTAGGGCAGGGTAACTATGGCTACACCTTC